The 3 T cell receptor beta chains given below trace back to one sample, sequenced in a study of OX40 agonist ivuxolimab in advanced cancers. Here immunoSEQ multiplex PCR was the method, and the copy in TCRdb shows in-frame clones only, minus some. The data contain just over 40,000 clones, about 89% of them singletons. This material consisted of CD4+ or CD8+ T cells sorted from blood, taken in a trial of the OX40 agonist ivuxolimab. Receptors originate from an adult with an advanced solid tumor such as melanoma, head and neck, liver or kidney cancer.

The CDR3 DNA reads as TGTGCCAGCAGCTTAGTACGCCTAGCGGGAGGGTTGACAGATACGCAGTATTTT. It encodes CASSLVRLAGGLTDTQYF. The chain links TRBV11-2 to TRBJ2-3; 12 nucleotides match TRBD2. Germline V CDR1 and CDR2: SGHAT, FQNNGV. With 1 base clipped from V and 3 bases from J, the junction kept 8 bases outside the gene matches. This CDR3 region has 18 residues.

The chain recombines TRBV7-9 with TRBJ2-5, with 7 bases aligning to TRBD2. The ends lost 10 bases at V and 5 bases at J; junction bases unmatched: 10. This CDR3 is built from 13 residues. Germline CDR1 reads SEHNR; CDR2 reads FQNEAQ (reference sequence). The CDR3 sequence is CATTWDYVETQYF. The CDR3 nucleotides are TGTGCCACCACTTGGGACTACGTGGAGACCCAGTACTTC.

The CDR3 DNA follows: TGTGCCTGGAGAGAGCCAGGACCTTGGTCCTACGAGCAGTACTTC. Its protein is CAWREPGPWSYEQYF. The chain is built from TRBV30 and TRBJ2-7, with unresolved D. V was pared by 3 bases and J by 1 base, with 16 bases between. This CDR3 has 15 residues. The germline CDR1 and CDR2 sequences are GTSNPN and SVGIG (reference sequence). Full variable domain (missing parts from reference TRBV30 and TRBJ2-7): SQTIHQWPATLVQPVGSPLSLECTVEGTSNPNLYWYRQAAGRGLQLLFYSVGIGQISSEVPQNLSASRPQDRQFILSSKKLLLSDSGFYLCAWREPGPWSYEQYFGPGTRLTVT.